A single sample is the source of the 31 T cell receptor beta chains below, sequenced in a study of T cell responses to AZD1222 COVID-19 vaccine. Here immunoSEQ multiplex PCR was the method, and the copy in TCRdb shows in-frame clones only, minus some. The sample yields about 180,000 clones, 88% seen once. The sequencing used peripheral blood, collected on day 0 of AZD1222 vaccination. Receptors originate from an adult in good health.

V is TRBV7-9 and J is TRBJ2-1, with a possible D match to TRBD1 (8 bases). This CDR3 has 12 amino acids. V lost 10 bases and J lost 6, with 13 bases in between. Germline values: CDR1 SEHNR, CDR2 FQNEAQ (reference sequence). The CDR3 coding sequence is TGTGCCACCTACAGGGGGGGCAATGAGCAGTTCTTC. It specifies CATYRGGNEQFF.

The CDR3 region is CASSYIQVDMNTEAFF. In DNA, the CDR3 is TGTGCCAGCAGTTACATCCAGGTAGATATGAACACTGAAGCTTTCTTT. This chain joins TRBV6-5 and TRBJ1-1; D unclear. The CDR3 is 16 residues long. Germline V CDR1 and CDR2: MNHEY, SVGAGI. Between the trimmed V and J ends, which lost 2 bases and 0 bases, there was a span of 13 bases.

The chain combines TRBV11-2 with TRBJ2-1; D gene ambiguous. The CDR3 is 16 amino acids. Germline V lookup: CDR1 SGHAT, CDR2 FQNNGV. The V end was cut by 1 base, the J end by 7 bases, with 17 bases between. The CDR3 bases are TGTGCCAGCAGCTTAGTCGCAGCCCCTAGGGTGAATGAGCAGTTCTTC. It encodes CASSLVAAPRVNEQFF.

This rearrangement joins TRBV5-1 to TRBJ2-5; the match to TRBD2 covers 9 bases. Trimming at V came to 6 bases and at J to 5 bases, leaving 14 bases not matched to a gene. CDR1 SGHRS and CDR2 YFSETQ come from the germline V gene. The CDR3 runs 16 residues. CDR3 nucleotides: TGCGCCAGCACCGCGGGCTATAGCGGGAGTTTTGAGACCCAGTACTTC. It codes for CASTAGYSGSFETQYF.

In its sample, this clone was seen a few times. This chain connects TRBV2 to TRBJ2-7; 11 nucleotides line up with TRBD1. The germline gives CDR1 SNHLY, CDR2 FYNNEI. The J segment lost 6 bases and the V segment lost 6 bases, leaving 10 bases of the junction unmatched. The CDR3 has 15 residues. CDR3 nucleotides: TGTGCCAGCAGGGAGCAGCGCGGGACAGGGGGCGAGCAGTACTTC. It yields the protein CASREQRGTGGEQYF.

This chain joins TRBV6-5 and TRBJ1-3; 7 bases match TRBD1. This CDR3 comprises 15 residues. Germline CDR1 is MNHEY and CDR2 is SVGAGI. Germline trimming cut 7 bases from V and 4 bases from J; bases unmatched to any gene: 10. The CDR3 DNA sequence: TGTGCCAGCACCTTATACCAGGGGGAGGGAAACACCATATATTTT. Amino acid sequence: CASTLYQGEGNTIYF.

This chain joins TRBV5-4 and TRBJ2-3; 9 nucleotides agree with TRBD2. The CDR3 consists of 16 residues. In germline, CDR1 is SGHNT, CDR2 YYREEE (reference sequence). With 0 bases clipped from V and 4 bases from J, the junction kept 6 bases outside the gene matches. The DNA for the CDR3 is TGTGCCAGCAGCTTGGTTAGCGGGAGACTCGCAGATACGCAGTATTTT. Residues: CASSLVSGRLADTQYF.

The CDR3 sequence: CASTGANVLTF. CDR3 in DNA: TGTGCCAGCACCGGGGCCAACGTCCTGACTTTC. V usage is TRBV28 and J usage is TRBJ2-6, with D unresolved. CDR1 and CDR2 from the germline V gene are MDHEN and SYDVKM. There are 11 residues in the CDR3. V lost 7 bases and J 4 bases, leaving 2 bases between the germline ends. Using reference TRBV28 and TRBJ2-6 for the parts outside the CDR3, the full variable domain is DVKVTQSSRYLVKRTGEKVFLECVQDMDHENMFWYRQDPGLGLRLIYFSYDVKMKEKGDIPEGYSVSREKKERFSLILESASTNQTSMYLCASTGANVLTFGAGSRLTVL.

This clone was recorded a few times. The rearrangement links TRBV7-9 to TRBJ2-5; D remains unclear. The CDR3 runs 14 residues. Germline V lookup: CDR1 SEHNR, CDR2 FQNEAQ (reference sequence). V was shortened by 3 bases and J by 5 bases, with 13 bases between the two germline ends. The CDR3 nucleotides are TGTGCCAGCAGCTTCGGCAGTCTTAGGGAGACCCAGTACTTC. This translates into CASSFGSLRETQYF. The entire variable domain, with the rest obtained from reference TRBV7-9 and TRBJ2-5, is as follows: DTGVSQNPRHKITKRGQNVTFRCDPISEHNRLYWYRQTLGQGPEFLTYFQNEAQLEKSRLLSDRFSAERPKGSFSTLEIQRTEQGDSAMYLCASSFGSLRETQYFGPGTRLLVL.

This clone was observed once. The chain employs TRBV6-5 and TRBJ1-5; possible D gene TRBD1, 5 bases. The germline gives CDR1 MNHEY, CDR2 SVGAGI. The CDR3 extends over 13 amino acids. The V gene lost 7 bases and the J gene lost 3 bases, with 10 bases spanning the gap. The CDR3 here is CASNRQINQPQHF. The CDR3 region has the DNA TGTGCCAGCAACCGACAGATCAATCAGCCCCAGCATTTT.

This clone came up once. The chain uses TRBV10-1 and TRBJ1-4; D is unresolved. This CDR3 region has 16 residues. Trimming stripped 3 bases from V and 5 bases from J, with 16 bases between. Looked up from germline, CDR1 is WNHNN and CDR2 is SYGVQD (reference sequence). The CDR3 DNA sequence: TGCGCCAGCAGTGATACGACCCACGGAAGAAATGAAAAACTGTTTTTT. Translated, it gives CASSDTTHGRNEKLFF.

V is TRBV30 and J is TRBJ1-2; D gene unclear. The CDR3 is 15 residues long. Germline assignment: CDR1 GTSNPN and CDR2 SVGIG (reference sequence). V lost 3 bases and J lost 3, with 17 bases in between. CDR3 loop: CAWRSWLRVDYGYTF. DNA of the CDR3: TGTGCCTGGAGGTCTTGGCTCCGTGTAGACTATGGCTACACCTTC.

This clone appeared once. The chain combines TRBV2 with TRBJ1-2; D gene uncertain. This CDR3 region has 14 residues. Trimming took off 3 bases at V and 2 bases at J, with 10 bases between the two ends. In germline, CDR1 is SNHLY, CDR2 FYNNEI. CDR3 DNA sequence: TGTGCCAGCAGTGATTTGTGGGAGAACTATGGCTACACCTTC. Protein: CASSDLWENYGYTF.

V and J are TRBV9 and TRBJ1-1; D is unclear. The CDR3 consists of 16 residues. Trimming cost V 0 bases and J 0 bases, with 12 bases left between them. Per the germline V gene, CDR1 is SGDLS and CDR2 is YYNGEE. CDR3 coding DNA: TGTGCCAGCAGCGTAGGGTTGGAGGAGATGAACACTGAAGCTTTCTTT. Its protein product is CASSVGLEEMNTEAFF.

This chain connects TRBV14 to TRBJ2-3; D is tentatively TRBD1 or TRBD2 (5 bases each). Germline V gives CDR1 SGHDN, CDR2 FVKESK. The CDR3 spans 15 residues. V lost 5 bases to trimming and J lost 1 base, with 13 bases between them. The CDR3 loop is CASSVQLGRTDTQYF. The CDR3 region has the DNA TGTGCCAGCAGCGTACAATTGGGACGCACAGATACGCAGTATTTT.

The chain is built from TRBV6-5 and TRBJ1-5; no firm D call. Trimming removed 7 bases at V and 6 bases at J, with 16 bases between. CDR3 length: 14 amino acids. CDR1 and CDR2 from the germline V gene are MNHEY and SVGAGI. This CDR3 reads CASIPGGSGQPQHF. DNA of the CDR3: TGTGCCAGCATCCCCGGCGGGTCGGGTCAGCCCCAGCATTTT.

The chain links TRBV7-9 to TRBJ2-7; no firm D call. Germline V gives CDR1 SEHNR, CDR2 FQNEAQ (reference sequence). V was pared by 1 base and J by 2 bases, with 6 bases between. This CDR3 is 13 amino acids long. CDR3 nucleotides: TGTGCCAGCAGCTTAGACATAGCCTACGAGCAGTACTTC. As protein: CASSLDIAYEQYF.

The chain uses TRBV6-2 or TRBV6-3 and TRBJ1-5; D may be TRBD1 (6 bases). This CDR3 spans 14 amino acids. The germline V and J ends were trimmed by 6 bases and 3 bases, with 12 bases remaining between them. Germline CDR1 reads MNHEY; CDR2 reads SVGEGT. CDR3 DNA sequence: TGTGCCAGCAGCTCTGGACAGATCAATCAGCCCCAGCATTTT. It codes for CASSSGQINQPQHF.

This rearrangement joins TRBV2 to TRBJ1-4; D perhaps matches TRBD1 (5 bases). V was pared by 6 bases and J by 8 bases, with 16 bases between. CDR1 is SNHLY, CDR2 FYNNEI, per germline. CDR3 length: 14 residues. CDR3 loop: CASSLGQGLEKLFF. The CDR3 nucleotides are TGTGCCAGCAGCCTTGGACAAGGCCTAGAAAAACTGTTTTTT.

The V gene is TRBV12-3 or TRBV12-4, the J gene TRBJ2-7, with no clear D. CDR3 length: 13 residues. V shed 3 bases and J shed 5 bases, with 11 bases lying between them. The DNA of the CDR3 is TGTGCCAGCAGTTTGGCTACTACCGACGAGCAGTACTTC. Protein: CASSLATTDEQYF.

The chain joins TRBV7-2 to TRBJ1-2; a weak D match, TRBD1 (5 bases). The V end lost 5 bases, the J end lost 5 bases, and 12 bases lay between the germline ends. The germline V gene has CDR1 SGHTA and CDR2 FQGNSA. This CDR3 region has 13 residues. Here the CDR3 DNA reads TGTGCCAGCAGCCAAGACAGTCTTTATGGCTACACCTTC. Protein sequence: CASSQDSLYGYTF.

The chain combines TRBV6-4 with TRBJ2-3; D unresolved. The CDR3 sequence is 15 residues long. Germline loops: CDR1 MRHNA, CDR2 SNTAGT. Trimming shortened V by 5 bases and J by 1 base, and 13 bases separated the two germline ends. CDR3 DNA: TGTGCCAGCAGTAATGCTCCGTTCGGCACAGATACGCAGTATTTT. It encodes CASSNAPFGTDTQYF.

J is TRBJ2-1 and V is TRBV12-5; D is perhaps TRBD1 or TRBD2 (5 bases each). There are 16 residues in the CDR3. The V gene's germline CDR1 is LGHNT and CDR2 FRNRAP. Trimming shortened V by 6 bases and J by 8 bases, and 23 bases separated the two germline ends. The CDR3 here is CASGTPPGRMSYEQFF. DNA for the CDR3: TGTGCTAGTGGCACCCCACCGGGACGGATGTCTTATGAGCAGTTCTTC. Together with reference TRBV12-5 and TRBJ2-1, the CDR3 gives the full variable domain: DARVTQTPRHKVTEMGQEVTMRCQPILGHNTVFWYRQTMMQGLELLAYFRNRAPLDDSGMPKDRFSAEMPDATLATLKIQPSEPRDSAVYFCASGTPPGRMSYEQFFGPGTRLTVL.

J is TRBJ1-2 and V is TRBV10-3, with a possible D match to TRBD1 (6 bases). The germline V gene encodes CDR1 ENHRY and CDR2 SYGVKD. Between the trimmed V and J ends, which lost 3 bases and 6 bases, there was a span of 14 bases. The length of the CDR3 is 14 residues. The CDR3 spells CAISEAGTQDGYTF. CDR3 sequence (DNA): TGTGCCATCAGTGAAGCCGGGACACAAGATGGCTACACCTTC.

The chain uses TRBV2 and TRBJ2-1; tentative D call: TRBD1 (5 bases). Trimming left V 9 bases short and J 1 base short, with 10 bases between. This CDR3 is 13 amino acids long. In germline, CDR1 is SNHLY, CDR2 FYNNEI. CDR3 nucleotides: TGTGCCAGAAGGGGTACGTCCTACAATGAGCAGTTCTTC. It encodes CARRGTSYNEQFF. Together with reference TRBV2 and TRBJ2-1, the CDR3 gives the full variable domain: EPEVTQTPSHQVTQMGQEVILRCVPISNHLYFYWYRQILGQKVEFLVSFYNNEISEKSEIFDDQFSVERPDGSNFTLKIRSTKLEDSAMYFCARRGTSYNEQFFGPGTRLTVL.

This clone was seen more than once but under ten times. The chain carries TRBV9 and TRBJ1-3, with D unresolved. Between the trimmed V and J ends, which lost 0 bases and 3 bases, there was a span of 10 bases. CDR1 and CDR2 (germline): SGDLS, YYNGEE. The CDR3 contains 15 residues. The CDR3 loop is CASSVASGGGNTIYF. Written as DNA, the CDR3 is TGTGCCAGCAGCGTAGCCAGCGGAGGTGGAAACACCATATATTTT.

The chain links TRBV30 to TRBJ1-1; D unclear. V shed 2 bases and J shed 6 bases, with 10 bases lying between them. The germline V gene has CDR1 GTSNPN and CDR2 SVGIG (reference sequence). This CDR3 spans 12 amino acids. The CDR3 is CAWSRWTSEAFF. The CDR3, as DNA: TGTGCCTGGAGTAGGTGGACCTCTGAAGCTTTCTTT.

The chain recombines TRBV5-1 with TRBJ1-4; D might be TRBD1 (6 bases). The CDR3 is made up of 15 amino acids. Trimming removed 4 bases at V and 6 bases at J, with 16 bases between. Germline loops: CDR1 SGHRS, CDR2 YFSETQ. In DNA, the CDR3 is TGCGCCAGCAGCCTGTGGACGGGGGCCTATGAAAAACTGTTTTTT. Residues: CASSLWTGAYEKLFF.

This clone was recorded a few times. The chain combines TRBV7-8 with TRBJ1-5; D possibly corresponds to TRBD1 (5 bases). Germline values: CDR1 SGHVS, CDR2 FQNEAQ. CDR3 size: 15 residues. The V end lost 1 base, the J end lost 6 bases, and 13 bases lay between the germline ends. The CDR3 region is CASSLVAGNGQPQHF. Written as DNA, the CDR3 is TGTGCCAGCAGCTTAGTCGCAGGGAACGGTCAGCCCCAGCATTTT.

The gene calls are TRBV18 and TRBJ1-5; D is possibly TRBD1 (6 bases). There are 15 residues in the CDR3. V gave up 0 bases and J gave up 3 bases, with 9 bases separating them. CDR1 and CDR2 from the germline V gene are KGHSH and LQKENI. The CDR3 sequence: CASSPPDRDNQPQHF. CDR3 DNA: TGTGCCAGCTCACCACCGGACAGAGACAATCAGCCCCAGCATTTT.

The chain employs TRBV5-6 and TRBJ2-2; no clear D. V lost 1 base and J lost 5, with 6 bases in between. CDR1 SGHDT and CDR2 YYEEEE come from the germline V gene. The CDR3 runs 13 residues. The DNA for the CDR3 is TGTGCCAGCAGCTTGCATCGAACCGGGGAGCTGTTTTTT. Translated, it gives CASSLHRTGELFF.